This note documents a single T cell receptor (beta chain) sequence. Its antigen remains unidentified. Base qualities are missing; no much larger clone stands one base away. From its cysteine to its phenylalanine, the CDR3 spans 11 amino acids. Of all the DNA, just the CDR3 is kept, 33 bases in frame from base 1. Cut back by 5 bases and 9 bases, the V and J ends lie 8 bases apart. Via the germline V gene (reference sequence), CDR1 is LNHDA and CDR2 SQIVND. This sample was included in a study of shared clonotypes between healthy human individuals (TCRdb year 2020). Regarding the research as a whole: A few men and a couple of women, aged 18 to 49 years, made up the cohort. To increase sequencing depth and limit assay-specific biases, TCR repertoire library preparation and sequencing were carried out by different laboratories using diverse techniques. To estimate repertoire size and how much clonotypes are shared between individuals, the study performed deep sequencing of blood TCR repertoires from about five healthy adults. Per donor, leukapheresis produced somewhere between about 0.8 and 9.5 billion PBMCs. For each donor, three plates each were used for CD4 naive and CD4 memory, two plates were used for CD8 naive, and one plate was used for CD8 memory. The paper's findings and limits, for the study overall: Pairwise subsampling indicated that sequencing depth was expected to affect the degree of clonotype sharing among donors. Because the study included a small number of donors, the genetic and exposure-history diversity represented was limited. Across a few donors, approximately 5% of naive CD4, 3.5% of naive CD8, 2% to 2.5% of memory CD4, and 0.3% to 0.45% of memory CD8 clonotypes were shared. Larger estimated clonotype richness was generally found for naive subsets than for memory subsets. Even with the large sequencing depth, rarefaction of the sorted-subset datasets indicated that sequencing was incomplete. Sampling was restricted to blood, and TCR repertoires in tissue are likely to differ from TCR repertoires in blood. Clonotypes shared by all four sorted-subset donors showed higher generation probabilities than non-shared clonotypes.

Healthy HIV-negative adults with no recently reported acute infections or vaccinations were included as donors. Only Caucasian adults living in Nashville, Tennessee, USA were represented among the donors. CD4+ T cells were enriched by magnetic negative selection; naive cells were then positively selected on CD45RA, and the negative fraction formed the memory subset. Blood was collected by leukapheresis, and PBMCs were isolated by Ficoll-Histopaque density gradient centrifugation and then cryopreserved in liquid nitrogen vapor phase. Purity and quantity of every magnetically sorted T cell population were checked by analytical flow cytometry. From each sorted fraction, genomic DNA was isolated and quantified by UV absorbance on a Nanodrop 2000c. TCR CDR3 regions were amplified from genomic DNA by multiplex PCR using the deep immunoSEQ assay. Extracted genomic DNA from each cell subset was spread evenly across all wells of several immunoSEQ 96-well plates, with each plate serving as a replicate. For sorted subsets, around 0.2 ug of genomic DNA, equivalent to roughly 30,000 T cell genomes, went into each replicate PCR. Purified libraries were quantified with a Qubit 3.0 fluorometer, sized on a Bioanalyzer 2100, and re-quantified with the KAPA Library Quantification kit. Each immunoSEQ 96-well plate was sequenced on its own single-read 150-cycle Illumina NextSeq 550 flow cell. In the original analysis: Because the immunoSEQ output held only junctional sequences and lacked quality scores, the filtering could not match the filtering applied to full-length reads. Sequences were annotated with PyIR, a Python wrapper for IgBLAST v1.9, and V/J genes and CDR3 were assigned using IMGT germline references. Reads were removed for weak V/J assignments (E-value above 1e-6), missing CDR3, stop codons, out-of-frame junctions, or ambiguous translated residues. V3J clonotypes were defined as sequences sharing an identical inferred V gene, J gene, and CDR3 amino acid sequence. Percentage overlap between repertoires was calculated by dividing the number of shared unique clonotypes by the size of the smaller repertoire. RTK rarefaction, the Chao1 estimator, and Recon v2.1 estimates of unobserved clonotypes were used to assess repertoire richness. Generation probabilities for all TCRbeta clonotypes obtained by the gDNA method from a handful of donors were computed using OLGA. What TCRdb holds here is the immuneACCESS table cut down to in-frame rearrangements. Part of the clones is not present; checked against another copy, under half of the missing clones reflect an unresolved V gene, and the others are unexplained. V and J calls and clone size follow that table, whereas D and trimming were derived from the DNA. The sample table shows over 850,000 clones, and roughly 74% are seen once. In total, the top ten clones hold approximately 0.52% of the sample.

The chain was built from TRBV19 and TRBJ2-1; the D gene assignment is ambiguous. This sequence was found in a man younger than 35 in good health. Some clones in this sample may be carry-over from other donors' samples. The sample was memory CD4+ T cells from PBMCs. The sample's cell subset or site label, decoded: CD45RA-negative fraction. The base sequence is TGTGCCAGTAGTCACTTATTTGAGCAGTTCTTC. This codes for CASSHLFEQFF.